Listed below are T cell receptor beta chains from one sample, sequenced in a study of CD8 T cells in Susac syndrome. TCRdb reanalysed the immunoSEQ multiplex PCR reads using MiXCR and keeps one entry per CDR3 protein. The sample records under 200,000 distinct CDR3 sequences, around 94% being singletons. The sample taken for sequencing was CD4+ T cells from PBMCs. Every receptor here comes from a human donor in good health. Each CDR3 is given with its conserved first and last residue. Each record gives: clone size, V gene, J gene, D gene, CDR3 protein, CDR3 DNA. The D gene is left open where the match is weak. A row's size may be missing; if present it is once, few, many or a size class.

abundance: -; v_gene: TRBV20-1; j_gene: TRBJ1-1; d_gene: -; CDR3aa: CSAMLGPEAFF; CDR3nt: TGCAGTGCTATGTTGGGGCCTGAAGCTTTCTTT
abundance: -; v_gene: TRBV20-1; j_gene: TRBJ1-6; d_gene: -; CDR3aa: CSARGSLGPSPLHF; CDR3nt: TGCAGTGCTAGAGGGAGTCTTGGCCCTTCACCCCTCCACTTT
abundance: -; v_gene: TRBV6-2/TRBV6-3; j_gene: TRBJ2-7; d_gene: -; CDR3aa: CASRDTPYEQYF; CDR3nt: TGTGCCAGCAGGGACACGCCCTACGAGCAGTACTTC
abundance: -; v_gene: TRBV4-3; j_gene: TRBJ1-1; d_gene: -; CDR3aa: CASSQLTGDEAFF; CDR3nt: TGCGCCAGCAGCCAGTTGACAGGAGACGAAGCTTTCTTT
abundance: -; v_gene: TRBV30; j_gene: TRBJ2-2; d_gene: TRBD2; CDR3aa: CAWNSGGVPGELFF; CDR3nt: TGTGCCTGGAACAGCGGGGGGGTTCCCGGGGAGCTGTTTTTT
abundance: few; v_gene: TRBV7-9; j_gene: TRBJ1-2; d_gene: TRBD1; CDR3aa: CASSKGQEEYGYTF; CDR3nt: TGTGCCAGCAGCAAGGGACAGGAGGAGTATGGCTACACCTTC
abundance: -; v_gene: TRBV15; j_gene: TRBJ1-6; d_gene: TRBD1; CDR3aa: CATSRGQGNSPLHF; CDR3nt: TGTGCCACCAGCCGGGGACAGGGAAATTCACCCCTCCACTTT
abundance: -; v_gene: TRBV25-1; j_gene: TRBJ2-3; d_gene: TRBD2; CDR3aa: CASTLGGGTDTQYF; CDR3nt: TGTGCCAGCACCCTGGGGGGGGGCACAGATACGCAGTATTTT
abundance: -; v_gene: TRBV20-1; j_gene: TRBJ1-5; d_gene: -; CDR3aa: CSAHPTDPYQPQHF; CDR3nt: TGCAGTGCCCACCCGACAGACCCTTATCAGCCCCAGCATTTT
abundance: -; v_gene: TRBV6-2/TRBV6-3; j_gene: TRBJ2-7; d_gene: -; CDR3aa: CASSYDSLYEQYF; CDR3nt: TGTGCCAGCAGTTACGACAGCCTCTACGAGCAGTACTTC
abundance: -; v_gene: TRBV20-1; j_gene: TRBJ2-3; d_gene: -; CDR3aa: CSAGVGGPVTDTQYF; CDR3nt: TGCAGTGCTGGCGTTGGCGGACCCGTCACAGATACGCAGTATTTT
abundance: -; v_gene: TRBV3-1; j_gene: TRBJ1-5; d_gene: TRBD1; CDR3aa: CASSRDRNQPQHF; CDR3nt: TGTGCCAGCAGCCGGGACAGGAATCAGCCCCAGCATTTT
abundance: -; v_gene: TRBV12-3/TRBV12-4; j_gene: TRBJ2-5; d_gene: TRBD1; CDR3aa: CASSPGQGAPETQYF; CDR3nt: TGTGCCAGCAGTCCGGGACAGGGGGCTCCAGAGACCCAGTACTTC
abundance: -; v_gene: TRBV2; j_gene: TRBJ2-2; d_gene: TRBD1; CDR3aa: CASSEPDRGRANTGELFF; CDR3nt: TGTGCCAGCAGTGAGCCGGACAGGGGAAGAGCGAACACCGGGGAGCTGTTTTTT
abundance: -; v_gene: TRBV14; j_gene: TRBJ2-3; d_gene: -; CDR3aa: CASSEEADTQYF; CDR3nt: TGTGCCAGCAGCGAGGAAGCAGATACGCAGTATTTT
abundance: -; v_gene: TRBV5-4; j_gene: TRBJ2-5; d_gene: -; CDR3aa: CASSGMQETQYF; CDR3nt: TGTGCCAGCAGCGGAATGCAAGAGACCCAGTACTTC
abundance: -; v_gene: TRBV19; j_gene: TRBJ2-7; d_gene: -; CDR3aa: CANDNLPGYEQYF; CDR3nt: TGTGCCAACGATAATCTACCGGGATACGAGCAGTACTTC
abundance: -; v_gene: TRBV20-1; j_gene: TRBJ2-5; d_gene: -; CDR3aa: CSASGTRSQETQYF; CDR3nt: TGCAGTGCTAGCGGGACCCGCAGCCAAGAGACCCAGTACTTC
abundance: -; v_gene: TRBV7-2; j_gene: TRBJ1-5; d_gene: -; CDR3aa: CASSLNRDQPQHF; CDR3nt: TGTGCCAGCAGCTTAAACAGGGACCAGCCCCAGCATTTT
abundance: -; v_gene: TRBV4-3; j_gene: TRBJ2-2; d_gene: TRBD1; CDR3aa: CASSQTGSNGELFF; CDR3nt: TGCGCCAGCAGCCAGACAGGGTCTAACGGGGAGCTGTTTTTT
abundance: -; v_gene: TRBV30; j_gene: TRBJ1-6; d_gene: -; CDR3aa: CAWRDKSSYNSPLHF; CDR3nt: TGTGCCTGGAGGGACAAGAGCTCCTATAATTCACCCCTCCACTTT
abundance: few; v_gene: TRBV18; j_gene: TRBJ1-1; d_gene: -; CDR3aa: CASSPTGYTEAFF; CDR3nt: TGTGCCAGCTCTCCTACGGGGTACACTGAAGCTTTCTTT
abundance: -; v_gene: TRBV20-1; j_gene: TRBJ1-6; d_gene: -; CDR3aa: CSARQDGNSPLHF; CDR3nt: TGCAGTGCTAGGCAGGACGGCAATTCACCCCTCCACTTT
abundance: -; v_gene: TRBV5-1; j_gene: TRBJ2-3; d_gene: -; CDR3aa: CASSQSGQSTDTQYF; CDR3nt: TGCGCCAGCAGCCAATCCGGACAGTCCACAGATACGCAGTATTTT
abundance: -; v_gene: TRBV29-1; j_gene: TRBJ2-7; d_gene: -; CDR3aa: CSVSGTRTYEQYF; CDR3nt: TGCAGCGTTAGTGGGACCAGGACCTACGAGCAGTACTTC
abundance: -; v_gene: TRBV30; j_gene: TRBJ2-1; d_gene: -; CDR3aa: CAWSVTGRQFF; CDR3nt: TGTGCCTGGAGTGTAACAGGACGGCAGTTCTTC
abundance: -; v_gene: TRBV29-1; j_gene: TRBJ2-5; d_gene: TRBD2; CDR3aa: CSVRGLAGETQYF; CDR3nt: TGCAGCGTTCGCGGACTAGCAGGGGAGACCCAGTACTTC
abundance: -; v_gene: TRBV20-1; j_gene: TRBJ2-7; d_gene: -; CDR3aa: CSASRQTYEQYF; CDR3nt: TGCAGTGCTAGTAGGCAGACCTACGAGCAGTACTTC
abundance: once; v_gene: TRBV5-1; j_gene: TRBJ2-5; d_gene: TRBD1; CDR3aa: CASSPQTGIQETQYF; CDR3nt: TGCGCCAGCAGCCCCCAGACAGGGATACAAGAGACCCAGTACTTC
abundance: -; v_gene: TRBV15; j_gene: TRBJ1-5; d_gene: -; CDR3aa: CATSGEGGNQPQHF; CDR3nt: TGTGCCACCAGTGGGGAGGGTGGCAATCAGCCCCAGCATTTT
abundance: -; v_gene: TRBV20-1; j_gene: TRBJ1-1; d_gene: -; CDR3aa: CSASVGSRTEAFF; CDR3nt: TGCAGTGCTAGTGTCGGCTCGAGGACTGAAGCTTTCTTT
abundance: -; v_gene: TRBV7-2; j_gene: TRBJ2-3; d_gene: -; CDR3aa: CASSLRKGAEITDTQYF; CDR3nt: TGTGCCAGCAGCTTACGAAAGGGCGCAGAGATCACAGATACGCAGTATTTT
abundance: -; v_gene: TRBV7-9; j_gene: TRBJ2-7; d_gene: TRBD1; CDR3aa: CASSSTGESYEQYF; CDR3nt: TGTGCCAGCAGCTCGACAGGGGAGAGCTACGAGCAGTACTTC
abundance: -; v_gene: TRBV3-1; j_gene: TRBJ1-3; d_gene: -; CDR3aa: CASSQGFTSGNTIYF; CDR3nt: TGTGCCAGCAGCCAAGGCTTCACATCCGGAAACACCATATATTTT
abundance: once; v_gene: TRBV20-1; j_gene: TRBJ2-7; d_gene: TRBD1; CDR3aa: CSARDYDRGYEQYF; CDR3nt: TGCAGTGCTAGAGACTACGACAGGGGTTACGAGCAGTACTTC
abundance: -; v_gene: TRBV29-1; j_gene: TRBJ1-5; d_gene: -; CDR3aa: CSVVGVGNQPQHF; CDR3nt: TGCAGCGTTGTTGGGGTGGGCAATCAGCCCCAGCATTTT
abundance: -; v_gene: TRBV30; j_gene: TRBJ2-5; d_gene: TRBD1; CDR3aa: CAWSSGQGTQETQYF; CDR3nt: TGTGCCTGGAGTTCTGGACAGGGCACCCAAGAGACCCAGTACTTC
abundance: -; v_gene: TRBV20-1; j_gene: TRBJ2-5; d_gene: -; CDR3aa: CSAGGLTAYQETQYF; CDR3nt: TGCAGTGCTGGAGGGTTAACGGCATACCAAGAGACCCAGTACTTC
abundance: -; v_gene: TRBV29-1; j_gene: TRBJ1-2; d_gene: -; CDR3aa: CSVEDRRRSYYGYTF; CDR3nt: TGCAGCGTTGAAGATCGGCGGAGGAGCTACTATGGCTACACCTTC
abundance: -; v_gene: TRBV5-1; j_gene: TRBJ2-1; d_gene: TRBD1; CDR3aa: CASSHGQGGSNEQFF; CDR3nt: TGCGCCAGCAGCCACGGACAGGGAGGAAGCAATGAGCAGTTCTTC
abundance: few; v_gene: TRBV29-1; j_gene: TRBJ1-1; d_gene: -; CDR3aa: CSVETSTEAFF; CDR3nt: TGCAGCGTTGAGACGAGCACTGAAGCTTTCTTT
abundance: -; v_gene: TRBV6-5; j_gene: TRBJ2-7; d_gene: -; CDR3aa: CASSGRAFHEQYF; CDR3nt: TGTGCCAGCAGTGGAAGGGCCTTTCACGAGCAGTACTTC
abundance: -; v_gene: TRBV7-8; j_gene: TRBJ1-1; d_gene: TRBD1; CDR3aa: CASSSSTGQNTEAFF; CDR3nt: TGTGCCAGCAGCTCCTCGACAGGGCAGAACACTGAAGCTTTCTTT
abundance: -; v_gene: TRBV2; j_gene: TRBJ2-7; d_gene: -; CDR3aa: CASSQVSYTSYF; CDR3nt: TGTGCCAGCAGCCAAGTAAGCTACACCTCTTACTTC
abundance: -; v_gene: TRBV23-1; j_gene: TRBJ2-5; d_gene: -; CDR3aa: CASSHSDRLGKRETQYF; CDR3nt: TGCGCCAGCAGTCATTCGGACAGACTGGGGAAGAGAGAGACCCAGTACTTC
abundance: -; v_gene: TRBV28; j_gene: TRBJ2-1; d_gene: -; CDR3aa: CASSPPLNNEQFF; CDR3nt: TGTGCCAGCAGCCCACCCCTGAACAATGAGCAGTTCTTC
abundance: -; v_gene: TRBV7-3; j_gene: TRBJ2-2; d_gene: -; CDR3aa: CASSLIVGTGELFF; CDR3nt: TGTGCCAGCAGCTTAATAGTGGGCACCGGGGAGCTGTTTTTT
abundance: -; v_gene: TRBV25-1; j_gene: TRBJ1-1; d_gene: TRBD1; CDR3aa: CASSVAGGLGNTEAFF; CDR3nt: TGTGCCAGCAGTGTGGCAGGGGGCCTGGGGAACACTGAAGCTTTCTTT
abundance: -; v_gene: TRBV7-9; j_gene: TRBJ2-7; d_gene: TRBD1; CDR3aa: CASSPGQVKKKSYEQYF; CDR3nt: TGTGCCAGCAGCCCGGGACAGGTAAAGAAGAAGTCCTACGAGCAGTACTTC
abundance: -; v_gene: TRBV29-1; j_gene: TRBJ1-1; d_gene: -; CDR3aa: CSVERYMNTEAFF; CDR3nt: TGCAGCGTTGAAAGGTACATGAACACTGAAGCTTTCTTT
abundance: -; v_gene: TRBV7-7; j_gene: TRBJ1-5; d_gene: -; CDR3aa: CASSLAVGQPQHF; CDR3nt: TGTGCTAGCAGCTTAGCAGTCGGTCAGCCCCAGCATTTT
abundance: -; v_gene: TRBV20-1; j_gene: TRBJ1-2; d_gene: TRBD1; CDR3aa: CSARGPQGADGYTF; CDR3nt: TGCAGTGCTAGGGGCCCGCAGGGGGCGGATGGCTACACCTTC
abundance: -; v_gene: TRBV20-1; j_gene: TRBJ2-1; d_gene: TRBD2; CDR3aa: CSAKVISGGAYNEQFF; CDR3nt: TGCAGTGCTAAGGTCATTAGCGGGGGGGCCTACAATGAGCAGTTCTTC
abundance: -; v_gene: TRBV7-2; j_gene: TRBJ2-1; d_gene: -; CDR3aa: CASSFKYEQFF; CDR3nt: TGTGCCAGCAGCTTTAAATATGAGCAGTTCTTC
abundance: -; v_gene: TRBV29-1; j_gene: TRBJ2-6; d_gene: -; CDR3aa: CSVGGLRSGANVLTF; CDR3nt: TGCAGCGTTGGGGGCCTGAGGTCTGGGGCCAACGTCCTGACTTTC
abundance: -; v_gene: TRBV12-3/TRBV12-4; j_gene: TRBJ2-3; d_gene: -; CDR3aa: CASSLVSGETDTQYF; CDR3nt: TGTGCCAGCAGTTTAGTCTCAGGGGAGACAGATACGCAGTATTTT
abundance: -; v_gene: TRBV3-1; j_gene: TRBJ2-1; d_gene: -; CDR3aa: CASSQGAAGDNEQFF; CDR3nt: TGTGCCAGCAGCCAAGGGGCCGCGGGCGACAATGAGCAGTTCTTC
abundance: -; v_gene: TRBV12-3/TRBV12-4; j_gene: TRBJ1-2; d_gene: -; CDR3aa: CASSFRMVGYTF; CDR3nt: TGTGCCAGCAGTTTCAGGATGGTTGGCTACACCTTC
abundance: -; v_gene: TRBV20-1; j_gene: TRBJ1-1; d_gene: TRBD1; CDR3aa: CSASWTGRTEAFF; CDR3nt: TGCAGTGCTAGCTGGACAGGTAGAACTGAAGCTTTCTTT
abundance: -; v_gene: TRBV29-1; j_gene: TRBJ1-2; d_gene: -; CDR3aa: CSVLLGASYGYTF; CDR3nt: TGCAGCGTTTTGCTTGGGGCATCCTATGGCTACACCTTC